This record covers a single T cell receptor (beta chain). Its cognate antigen is unknown. Aged 18 to 65, hyperthyroidism patients had new diagnoses of under 2 months' duration. This CDR3 contains 15 residues. Germline CDR1 reads DFQATT; CDR2 reads SNEGSKA (reference sequence). The V segment lost 3 bases and the J segment 5 bases; nucleotides outside the gene matches: 7. The record originates from a study of Graves' ophthalmopathy and Graves' hyperthyroidism. Study-level findings and limits: In blood, most expanded thyroid clonotypes above 0.001 frequency were also detected.

RNA served as the template for amplifying TCR beta CDR3 regions. RT-PCR in the first round used HTBI primers; a second-round multiplex PCR followed. Each CDR3 protein gets one entry after TCRdb re-called the multiplex PCR reads with MiXCR. This table holds approximately 1.2 million distinct CDR3 sequences, less than 45% found once. The sample comprised peripheral blood or thyroid tissue (not recorded which). This chain uses TRBV20-1 with TRBJ1-6; 7 nucleotides agree with TRBD1. The receptor was derived from an adult man with Graves' hyperthyroidism. This chain's CDR3 is CSASRRDSNNSPLHF. DNA of the CDR3: TGCAGTGCTAGTCGCAGGGACAGCAATAATTCACCCCTCCACTTT.